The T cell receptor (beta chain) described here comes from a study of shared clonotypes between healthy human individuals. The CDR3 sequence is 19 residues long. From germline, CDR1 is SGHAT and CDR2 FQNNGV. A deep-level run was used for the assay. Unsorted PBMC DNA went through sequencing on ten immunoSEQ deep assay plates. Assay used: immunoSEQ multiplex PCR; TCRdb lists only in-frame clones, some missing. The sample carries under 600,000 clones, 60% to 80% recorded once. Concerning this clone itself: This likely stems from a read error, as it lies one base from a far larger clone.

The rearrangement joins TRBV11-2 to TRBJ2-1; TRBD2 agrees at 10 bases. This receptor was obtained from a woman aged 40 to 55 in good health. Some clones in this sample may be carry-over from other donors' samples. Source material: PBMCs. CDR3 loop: CASSLGRKIAGGSYNGQFF. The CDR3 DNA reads TGTGCCAGCAGCTTAGGGAGGAAAATAGCGGGGGGATCCTACAATGGGCAGTTCTTC.